These T cell receptor beta chains were read from a single sample in a study of blood T cells in healthy people across ages. In TCRdb, the 5' RACE reads were re-called with MiXCR into one record per CDR3 protein. The sample records 650,000 to 900,000 distinct CDR3 sequences, 62% being singletons. The sequenced material came from blood. The receptors originated from a man under 40 in good health. CDR3s include the opening cysteine and the closing phenylalanine or tryptophan. Each record gives: D gene, clone size, V gene, J gene, CDR3 DNA, CDR3 protein. A D gene is named only where the DNA matches it firmly. Clone size is stated in some rows and not others, as once, few, many or a class when expanded.

D gene: .
clone size: .
V gene: TRBV20-1
J gene: TRBJ2-2
CDR3 DNA: TGCAGTGCCCGAGCCCCCGGGGAGCTGTTTTTT
CDR3 protein: CSARAPGELFF

D gene: TRBD2
clone size: .
V gene: TRBV10-3
J gene: TRBJ2-7
CDR3 DNA: TGTGCCGCCGGGACTACCTACGAGCAGTACTTC
CDR3 protein: CAAGTTYEQYF

D gene: .
clone size: .
V gene: TRBV3-1
J gene: TRBJ2-7
CDR3 DNA: TGTGCCAGCAGCCAAGAGGCCAACTCCTACGAGCAGTACTTC
CDR3 protein: CASSQEANSYEQYF

D gene: .
clone size: .
V gene: TRBV29-1
J gene: TRBJ2-7
CDR3 DNA: TGCAGCGTTGGTGAGGGGGAGACTACCTACGAGCAGTACTTC
CDR3 protein: CSVGEGETTYEQYF

D gene: TRBD2
clone size: .
V gene: TRBV6-2/TRBV6-3
J gene: TRBJ2-7
CDR3 DNA: TGTGCCAGCAGACTAATAGCGGGGGGCTACGAGCAGTACTTC
CDR3 protein: CASRLIAGGYEQYF

D gene: .
clone size: .
V gene: TRBV20-1
J gene: TRBJ2-1
CDR3 DNA: TGCAGTGCGATAGAGTTTGTCAGGGGATCACCCGATGAGCAGTTCTTC
CDR3 protein: CSAIEFVRGSPDEQFF

D gene: .
clone size: .
V gene: TRBV7-2
J gene: TRBJ2-7
CDR3 DNA: TGTGCCAGCAGCTACCGGGCCGGTATGTACGAGCAGTACTTC
CDR3 protein: CASSYRAGMYEQYF

D gene: .
clone size: few
V gene: TRBV12-3/TRBV12-4
J gene: TRBJ2-5
CDR3 DNA: TGTGCCAGCAGTCGGCAGATTTTTGAGACCCAGTACTTC
CDR3 protein: CASSRQIFETQYF

D gene: TRBD1
clone size: few
V gene: TRBV7-2
J gene: TRBJ2-4
CDR3 DNA: TGTGCCAGCAGCTTAAGGCCGGGGAACAGGGTGACAGGGGAGCAGTACTTC
CDR3 protein: CASSLRPGNRVTGEQYF

D gene: TRBD1
clone size: .
V gene: TRBV6-5
J gene: TRBJ1-6
CDR3 DNA: TGTGCCAGCAGTTTTGCCTTGACAGGGGTCCATAATTCACCCCTCCACTTT
CDR3 protein: CASSFALTGVHNSPLHF

D gene: TRBD2
clone size: .
V gene: TRBV28
J gene: TRBJ2-5
CDR3 DNA: TGTGCCAGCAGTCTCCGGGACGGGGGGGAGACCCAGTACTTC
CDR3 protein: CASSLRDGGETQYF

D gene: .
clone size: few
V gene: TRBV12-3/TRBV12-4
J gene: TRBJ2-7
CDR3 DNA: TGTGCCAGCAGTTCCAGGACCCGTAACGAGCAGTACTTC
CDR3 protein: CASSSRTRNEQYF

D gene: TRBD1
clone size: .
V gene: TRBV29-1
J gene: TRBJ2-7
CDR3 DNA: TGCAGCGCGAAGGCGTCAGGGGGTTCCTACGAGCAGTACTTC
CDR3 protein: CSAKASGGSYEQYF

D gene: TRBD1
clone size: .
V gene: TRBV14
J gene: TRBJ2-3
CDR3 DNA: TGTGCCAGCAGCCATCTCGGTTGGGACAGGGTGGATACGCAGTATTTT
CDR3 protein: CASSHLGWDRVDTQYF

D gene: .
clone size: .
V gene: TRBV4-3
J gene: TRBJ1-2
CDR3 DNA: TGCGCCAGCAGCCAATCCCCCGGCTCCCGGGCCTATGGCTACACCTTC
CDR3 protein: CASSQSPGSRAYGYTF

D gene: .
clone size: .
V gene: TRBV4-3
J gene: TRBJ1-2
CDR3 DNA: TGCGCCAGCAGCCCCTCCTGGGTAGGGGGCTACACCTTC
CDR3 protein: CASSPSWVGGYTF

D gene: .
clone size: .
V gene: TRBV7-9
J gene: TRBJ2-1
CDR3 DNA: TGTGCCAGCAGCTTAGCCGGGGGGACACTTAGCTACAATGAGCAGTTCTTC
CDR3 protein: CASSLAGGTLSYNEQFF

D gene: .
clone size: .
V gene: TRBV12-3/TRBV12-4
J gene: TRBJ1-2
CDR3 DNA: TGTGCCAGCAGTTTTATCCCTAGCAACTATGGCTACACCTTC
CDR3 protein: CASSFIPSNYGYTF

D gene: TRBD1
clone size: .
V gene: TRBV25-1
J gene: TRBJ2-1
CDR3 DNA: TGTGCCAGCAGTGATCCCGGGACAGGGGGCAATGAGCAGTTCTTC
CDR3 protein: CASSDPGTGGNEQFF

D gene: TRBD1
clone size: .
V gene: TRBV7-2
J gene: TRBJ2-7
CDR3 DNA: TGTGCCAGCAGCCCTAGGACAGGGGGTGGCACCTACGAGCAGTACTTC
CDR3 protein: CASSPRTGGGTYEQYF

D gene: .
clone size: .
V gene: TRBV25-1
J gene: TRBJ1-2
CDR3 DNA: TGTGCCAGCTCCTGGGACGGCTATGGCTACACCTTC
CDR3 protein: CASSWDGYGYTF

D gene: TRBD2
clone size: few
V gene: TRBV7-2
J gene: TRBJ2-7
CDR3 DNA: TGTGCCAGCAGCTTAGAGCGGGGACTCCCCTACGAGCAGTACTTC
CDR3 protein: CASSLERGLPYEQYF

D gene: TRBD1
clone size: .
V gene: TRBV10-3
J gene: TRBJ2-7
CDR3 DNA: TGTGCCATCAGTCCCGAACCACAGGGGCATGGTTACGAGCAGTACTTC
CDR3 protein: CAISPEPQGHGYEQYF

D gene: .
clone size: .
V gene: TRBV6-6
J gene: TRBJ2-4
CDR3 DNA: TGTGCCAGCAGTCCCAACAGGGTAATAGCCAAAAACATTCAGTACTTC
CDR3 protein: CASSPNRVIAKNIQYF

D gene: .
clone size: .
V gene: TRBV27
J gene: TRBJ1-6
CDR3 DNA: TGTGCCAGCAGTTTTTCAGGGTATGATGGTTCACCCCTCCACTTT
CDR3 protein: CASSFSGYDGSPLHF

D gene: TRBD1
clone size: few
V gene: TRBV20-1
J gene: TRBJ1-2
CDR3 DNA: TGTAGTGCTAGAGATCGCCGCGGGACAGAAAACTATGGCTACACCTTC
CDR3 protein: CSARDRRGTENYGYTF

D gene: .
clone size: .
V gene: TRBV7-2
J gene: TRBJ1-6
CDR3 DNA: TGTGCCAGCAGCGACTATTACAGTAATTCACCCCTCCACTTT
CDR3 protein: CASSDYYSNSPLHF

D gene: .
clone size: few
V gene: TRBV5-1
J gene: TRBJ2-7
CDR3 DNA: TGCGCCAGCAGTGTATCAGGGGGCGCGGGGGTGACCTACGAGCAGTACTTC
CDR3 protein: CASSVSGGAGVTYEQYF

D gene: .
clone size: once
V gene: TRBV6-6
J gene: TRBJ1-5
CDR3 DNA: TGTGCCAGCAGTTATGGGGCAAGGGACCTAAATCAGCCCCAGCATTTT
CDR3 protein: CASSYGARDLNQPQHF

D gene: .
clone size: once
V gene: TRBV12-3/TRBV12-4
J gene: TRBJ2-1
CDR3 DNA: TGTGCCAGCAGTGCGGACGGGCCCAATGAGCAGTTCTTC
CDR3 protein: CASSADGPNEQFF

D gene: .
clone size: .
V gene: TRBV7-6
J gene: TRBJ2-7
CDR3 DNA: TGTGCCAGCAGCTCCCAGACAGGTCTGGGCTACGAGCAGTACTTC
CDR3 protein: CASSSQTGLGYEQYF

D gene: .
clone size: .
V gene: TRBV7-2
J gene: TRBJ2-3
CDR3 DNA: TGTGCCAGCAGCTTAACCTGGAACACAGATACGCAGTATTTT
CDR3 protein: CASSLTWNTDTQYF

D gene: .
clone size: few
V gene: TRBV20-1
J gene: TRBJ1-5
CDR3 DNA: TGCAGTGCTAGCCCCACAGCTAATCAGCCCCAGCATTTT
CDR3 protein: CSASPTANQPQHF

D gene: .
clone size: many
V gene: TRBV15
J gene: TRBJ2-3
CDR3 DNA: TGTGCCACCAGCAGAGATCGGGGGGATACGCAGTATTTT
CDR3 protein: CATSRDRGDTQYF

D gene: TRBD2
clone size: .
V gene: TRBV20-1
J gene: TRBJ2-4
CDR3 DNA: TGCAGTGCTAGAGATTGGGCTAGCGGGGCGGGCAATCCGAGGTACGAACAGTACTTC
CDR3 protein: CSARDWASGAGNPRYEQYF

D gene: TRBD1
clone size: .
V gene: TRBV28
J gene: TRBJ2-1
CDR3 DNA: TGTGCCAGCAGCCCCAGTCAGGGGGACACCTACAATGAGCAGTTCTTC
CDR3 protein: CASSPSQGDTYNEQFF

D gene: TRBD2
clone size: .
V gene: TRBV29-1
J gene: TRBJ2-3
CDR3 DNA: TGCAGCGTTGCGGGACTAGGCACAGATACGCAGTATTTT
CDR3 protein: CSVAGLGTDTQYF

D gene: TRBD1
clone size: once
V gene: TRBV4-3
J gene: TRBJ2-1
CDR3 DNA: TGCGCCAGCAGCCAATTTTTGGGACAGGACTACAATGAGCAGTTCTTC
CDR3 protein: CASSQFLGQDYNEQFF

D gene: .
clone size: .
V gene: TRBV7-9
J gene: TRBJ1-6
CDR3 DNA: TGTGCCGGCTCGGTTGGCTCCAATTCACCCCTCCACTTT
CDR3 protein: CAGSVGSNSPLHF

D gene: .
clone size: .
V gene: TRBV29-1
J gene: TRBJ2-3
CDR3 DNA: TGCAGCCTGGGGTGGGACACAGATACGCAGTATTTT
CDR3 protein: CSLGWDTDTQYF

D gene: .
clone size: .
V gene: TRBV12-3/TRBV12-4
J gene: TRBJ1-4
CDR3 DNA: TGTGCCAGCGCAAGGTCAACTAATGAAAAACTGTTTTTT
CDR3 protein: CASARSTNEKLFF

D gene: .
clone size: .
V gene: TRBV7-2
J gene: TRBJ2-6
CDR3 DNA: TGTGCCAGCATCCCGGGGGTTAGCCCTAGCCCTGGGGCCAACGTCCTGACTTTC
CDR3 protein: CASIPGVSPSPGANVLTF

D gene: .
clone size: .
V gene: TRBV2
J gene: TRBJ2-7
CDR3 DNA: TGTGCCAGCAGTGAATATAGGGGGGCCTACGAGCAGTACTTC
CDR3 protein: CASSEYRGAYEQYF

D gene: .
clone size: .
V gene: TRBV20-1
J gene: TRBJ1-5
CDR3 DNA: TGCAGTGCCGTGGGCCTTGGCAATCAGCCCCAGCATTTT
CDR3 protein: CSAVGLGNQPQHF

D gene: .
clone size: many
V gene: TRBV4-2
J gene: TRBJ2-7
CDR3 DNA: TGTGCCAGCAGCCAAGATGAAGGACACTCCTACGAGCAGTACTTC
CDR3 protein: CASSQDEGHSYEQYF

D gene: .
clone size: .
V gene: TRBV3-1
J gene: TRBJ2-3
CDR3 DNA: TGTGCCAGCAGCCAAGAGGTTTTGCCGCCCACAGATACGCAGTATTTT
CDR3 protein: CASSQEVLPPTDTQYF

D gene: TRBD1
clone size: few
V gene: TRBV9
J gene: TRBJ2-7
CDR3 DNA: TGTGCCAGCAGCCCCTTTTTAGACAGGGTCACCCACGAGCAGTACTTC
CDR3 protein: CASSPFLDRVTHEQYF

D gene: TRBD1
clone size: few
V gene: TRBV12-3/TRBV12-4
J gene: TRBJ1-6
CDR3 DNA: TGTGCCAGCAGTTGGGGACAGGGTTCACCCCTCCACTTT
CDR3 protein: CASSWGQGSPLHF

D gene: TRBD1
clone size: .
V gene: TRBV15
J gene: TRBJ2-2
CDR3 DNA: TGTGCCACCAATCAGGGGGCAGAGGCCGGGGAGCTGTTTTTT
CDR3 protein: CATNQGAEAGELFF

D gene: .
clone size: .
V gene: TRBV5-1
J gene: TRBJ2-4
CDR3 DNA: TGCGCCAGCAGCTTGACCGCCTTTACAGCCAAAAACATTCAGTACTTC
CDR3 protein: CASSLTAFTAKNIQYF

D gene: .
clone size: .
V gene: TRBV20-1
J gene: TRBJ2-6
CDR3 DNA: TGCAGTGCTAGAGTCCTAACTGGGGCCAACGTCCTGACTTTC
CDR3 protein: CSARVLTGANVLTF

D gene: TRBD1
clone size: .
V gene: TRBV28
J gene: TRBJ1-6
CDR3 DNA: TGTGCCAGCAGTCTGGGGGGACAGGGGATCAATTCACCCCTCCACTTT
CDR3 protein: CASSLGGQGINSPLHF

D gene: TRBD1
clone size: few
V gene: TRBV18
J gene: TRBJ2-7
CDR3 DNA: TGTGCCAGCTCCCCATGGACAGGGGTCCACGAGCAGTACTTC
CDR3 protein: CASSPWTGVHEQYF

D gene: .
clone size: .
V gene: TRBV20-1
J gene: TRBJ2-7
CDR3 DNA: TGCAGTGTTGTGGGGACCTTAGCCTACGAGCAGTACTTC
CDR3 protein: CSVVGTLAYEQYF

D gene: .
clone size: .
V gene: TRBV5-1
J gene: TRBJ2-7
CDR3 DNA: TGCGCCAGCAGCTTGGGGTCAACCCCCTACGAGCAGTACTTC
CDR3 protein: CASSLGSTPYEQYF

D gene: TRBD2
clone size: .
V gene: TRBV5-1
J gene: TRBJ2-7
CDR3 DNA: TGCGCCAGCAGCGAAAGCGGGGGGGCCGGCGAGCAGTACTTC
CDR3 protein: CASSESGGAGEQYF

D gene: TRBD2
clone size: .
V gene: TRBV20-1
J gene: TRBJ2-4
CDR3 DNA: TGCAGTGCTAGAGCTTCTAGCGGGGGGGTTGACATTCAGTACTTC
CDR3 protein: CSARASSGGVDIQYF

D gene: .
clone size: .
V gene: TRBV20-1
J gene: TRBJ2-3
CDR3 DNA: TGCAGTGCTGACCCCGGACGGTACCCTAGCACAGATACGCAGTATTTT
CDR3 protein: CSADPGRYPSTDTQYF

D gene: TRBD1
clone size: .
V gene: TRBV4-3
J gene: TRBJ1-2
CDR3 DNA: TGCGCCAGCAGCCTCGAAGTACTGGGACAGGGGCTGGATGGCTACACCTTC
CDR3 protein: CASSLEVLGQGLDGYTF